A single sample is the source of the 2 T cell receptor beta chains below, sequenced in a study of blood T cells in healthy people across ages. With a J-beta primer mix and a sample-barcoded 5' primer, a second PCR ran about 6 to 11 cycles. One entry per CDR3 protein, called by TCRdb with MiXCR from the 5' RACE reads. The sample has 1.5 million to 2 million distinct CDR3 sequences; approximately 28% are singletons. Sequenced material: blood. Receptor source: a woman in her 30s in good health.

J is TRBJ2-3 and V is TRBV20-1; 7 nucleotides match TRBD1. This CDR3 spans 13 amino acids. Germline trimming cut 5 bases from V and 2 bases from J; bases unmatched to any gene: 4. The germline CDR1 and CDR2 sequences are DFQATT and SNEGSKA (reference sequence). The CDR3 protein is CSAVDRVTDTQYF. The CDR3 bases are TGCAGTGCTGTAGACAGGGTCACAGATACGCAGTATTTT.

J is TRBJ2-7 and V is TRBV18; D is uncertain. CDR3 size: 14 residues. CDR1 is KGHSH, CDR2 LQKENI, per germline. Trimming took off 2 bases at V and 3 bases at J, with 11 bases between the two ends. CDR3 DNA sequence: TGTGCCAGCTCACCAAGGTCAGGTTTCTACGAGCAGTACTTC. Translation: CASSPRSGFYEQYF. The full variable domain, rest sourced from reference TRBV18 and TRBJ2-7, is NAGVMQNPRHLVRRRGQEARLRCSPMKGHSHVYWYRQLPEEGLKFMVYLQKENIIDESGMPKERFSAEFPKEGPSILRIQQVVRGDSAAYFCASSPRSGFYEQYFGPGTRLTVT.